What follows is one T cell receptor beta chain and its context. The antigen is unknown. Genomic DNA constituted the template upon which TCR beta VDJ and CDR3 profiling was performed. TCRdb reanalysed the reads using MiXCR and keeps one entry per CDR3 protein. The sample lists 180,000 or so distinct CDR3 sequences; 50% to 65% were seen once. These data originate in a study of CD8+CD57+ T cells in acquired aplastic anemia. On the study more broadly: Mean yield of DNA from sorted CD4+ and CD8+ cells was roughly 3.1 ug. Study results and caveats: In CD8+ cells, Simpson's diversity showed no significant difference between patients and controls.

An expansion of CD8+CD57+ cells by flow cytometry had been shown in patients chosen for sequencing. There was no therapy given to any patient before the blood sampling took place. The V and J ends lost 5 bases and 8 bases, in that order; junction bases with no gene match: 7. This CDR3 has 13 amino acids. Germline lookup yields CDR1 DFQATT and CDR2 SNEGSKA (reference sequence). The receptor was isolated from a human donor with aplastic anemia. Sequences were obtained from sorted CD4+, CD8+, or CD8+CD57+ T cells (not recorded which) from PBMCs. The rearrangement uses TRBV20-1 and TRBJ2-1, with 9 nucleotides matching TRBD2. CDR3 sequence: CSAGAGGRDEQFF. The CDR3 bases are TGCAGTGCTGGAGCGGGGGGCAGGGATGAGCAGTTCTTC.